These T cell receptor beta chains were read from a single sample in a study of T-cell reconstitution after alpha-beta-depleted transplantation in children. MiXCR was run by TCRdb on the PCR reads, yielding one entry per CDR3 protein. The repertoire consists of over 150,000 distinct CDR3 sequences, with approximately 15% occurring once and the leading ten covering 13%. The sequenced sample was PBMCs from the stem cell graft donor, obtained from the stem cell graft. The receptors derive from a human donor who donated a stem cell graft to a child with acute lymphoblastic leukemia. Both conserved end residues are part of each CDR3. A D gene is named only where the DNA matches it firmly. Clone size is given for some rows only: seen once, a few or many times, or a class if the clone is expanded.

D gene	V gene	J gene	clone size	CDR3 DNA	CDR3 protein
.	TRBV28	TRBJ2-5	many	TGTGCCAGCAGTTCGGAGGAGACCCAGTACTTC	CASSSEETQYF
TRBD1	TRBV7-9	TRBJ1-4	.	TGTGCCAGCAGCTTCCTCACGACAGGGGCGGATGGTGAAAAACTGTTTTTT	CASSFLTTGADGEKLFF
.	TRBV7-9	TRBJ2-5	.	TGTGCCAGCAGCCGCTCGGAGGGGCAGGTAGAGACCCAGTACTTC	CASSRSEGQVETQYF
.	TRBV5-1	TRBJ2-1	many	TGCGCCAGCAGCTTCGCCAATGAGCAGTTCTTC	CASSFANEQFF
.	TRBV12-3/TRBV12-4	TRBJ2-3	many	TGTGCCAGCAGTCTGTTGTTTTCTGATACGCAGTATTTT	CASSLLFSDTQYF
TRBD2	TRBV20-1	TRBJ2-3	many	TGCAGTGCTTGGTTACCGGGACTAGCGGCCGAGGGTAGCGATACGCAGTATTTT	CSAWLPGLAAEGSDTQYF
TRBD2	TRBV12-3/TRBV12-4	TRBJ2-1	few	TGTGCCAGCAGTTTAGTCTTTCGGTGGGGTCTAGGACGAGCGGGAGGAATTTACAATGAGCAGTTCTTC	CASSLVFRWGLGRAGGIYNEQFF
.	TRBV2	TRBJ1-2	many	TGTGCCAGCAGTGAACCGGGTGGACATATGCTAGCTAACTATGGCTACACCTTC	CASSEPGGHMLANYGYTF
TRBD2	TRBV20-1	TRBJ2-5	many	TGCAGTGCGCCCCCTAACCACGGGAGGCCCCAAGAGACCCAGTACTTC	CSAPPNHGRPQETQYF
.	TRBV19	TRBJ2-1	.	TGTGCCAGTAGTATCGTAACAAGCTCCTACAATGAGCAGTTCTTC	CASSIVTSSYNEQFF
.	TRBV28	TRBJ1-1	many	TGTGCCAGCAGTTTAAGGCATGTGGTGAACACTGAAGCTTTCTTT	CASSLRHVVNTEAFF
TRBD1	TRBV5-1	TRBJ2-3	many	TGCGCCAGCAGCTTGGTCACAGGGGCGAGAGCAGATACGCAGTATTTT	CASSLVTGARADTQYF
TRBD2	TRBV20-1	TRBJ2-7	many	TGCAGTGCTAATAGCGGGAGGGCCGTATCCTACGAGCAGTACTTC	CSANSGRAVSYEQYF
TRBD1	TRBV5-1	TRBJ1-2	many	TGCGCCAGCAGCTTAGGGACAGGGATCTATGGCTACACCTTC	CASSLGTGIYGYTF
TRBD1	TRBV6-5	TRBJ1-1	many	TGTGCCAGCAGTTTTCGACAGGGAGGGAACACTGAAGCTTTCTTT	CASSFRQGGNTEAFF
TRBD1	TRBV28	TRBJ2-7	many	TGTGCCAGCAGACCGCCGGGACAGGGTACGCACGAGCAGTACTTC	CASRPPGQGTHEQYF